This TCR beta chain was recovered during a study of shared clonotypes between healthy human individuals. CD4+ cells underwent separation, giving CD45RA+ naive and CD45RA-negative memory subsets. Sequencing used immunoSEQ multiplex PCR; TCRdb keeps in-frame clones, though not all of them. The sample lists under 2,500,000 clones, more than 90% occurring once. General study results and limits: It was only blood that was sampled, and tissue repertoires likely differ.

The CDR3 is 18 residues long. Germline V gene sequence: CDR1 MDHEN, CDR2 SYDVKM. With 7 bases removed from V and 0 bases from J, the gap between germline ends came to 22 bases. Comments on this clone: What it binds is unknown.

The sequenced sample was naive CD4+ T cells sorted from blood. Sample subset: CD45RA+ positively selected. The chain joins TRBV28 to TRBJ1-3; D might be TRBD1 (5 bases). This clonotype originated in a young man in good health. CDR3 loop: CASTPSGAAKVSGNTIYF. As DNA, the CDR3 is TGTGCCAGCACCCCAAGCGGGGCAGCCAAGGTCTCTGGAAACACCATATATTTT.